This is a list of T cell receptor beta chains from one sample in a study of CD8+ T cells in alopecia areata. The method was immunoSEQ multiplex PCR; TCRdb's version includes in-frame clones alone and lacks a portion of them. The table lists about 180,000 clones, 45% to 60% of them singletons. Specimen: CD8+ T cells sorted from blood, collected around week 54, from a patient treated with tofacitinib. The source of these receptors is a human donor with alopecia areata. Both conserved end residues are part of each CDR3. The D gene is left open where the match is weak. A clone size is listed for some rows: how often the clone was seen (once, few, many), or a class if it is expanded.

V gene	D gene	clone size	J gene	CDR3 protein	CDR3 DNA
TRBV15	TRBD1	few	TRBJ1-2	CATSRVDRESYGYTF	TGTGCCACCAGCAGAGTGGACAGGGAGAGCTATGGCTACACCTTC
TRBV13	-	-	TRBJ1-1	CASSLAGTNTEAFF	TGTGCCAGCAGCTTAGCCGGGACCAACACTGAAGCTTTCTTT
TRBV7-9	-	few	TRBJ1-1	CASSLPRRERGNTEAFF	TGTGCCAGCAGCTTACCCCGCAGGGAGAGGGGTAACACTGAAGCTTTCTTT
TRBV6-5	-	once	TRBJ1-1	CASSHGSGTEAFF	TGTGCCAGCAGTCACGGATCGGGCACTGAAGCTTTCTTT
TRBV9	-	-	TRBJ2-4	CASSGPSSGNIQYF	TGTGCCAGCAGCGGCCCCAGCAGTGGAAACATTCAGTACTTC
TRBV27	-	few	TRBJ1-1	CASSPQVGGTEAFF	TGTGCCAGCAGTCCCCAGGTGGGAGGCACTGAAGCTTTCTTT
TRBV19	TRBD2	once	TRBJ2-3	CASSGGGLAGGLGDTQYF	TGTGCCAGTAGTGGCGGGGGCCTAGCGGGGGGCCTCGGAGATACGCAGTATTTT
TRBV9	TRBD2	once	TRBJ2-1	CASSVGGGRGKEQFF	TGTGCCAGCAGCGTAGGCGGGGGGCGGGGAAAGGAGCAGTTCTTC
TRBV9	TRBD2	-	TRBJ2-5	CASSVFSGMETQYF	TGTGCCAGCAGCGTGTTCAGCGGGATGGAGACCCAGTACTTC
TRBV25-1	-	few	TRBJ1-4	CASSDDSNEKLFF	TGTGCCAGCAGTGATGACAGTAATGAAAAACTGTTTTTT
TRBV20-1	-	few	TRBJ2-3	CSASSEDTQYF	TGCAGTGCCAGTAGCGAAGATACGCAGTATTTT
TRBV7-6	TRBD2	-	TRBJ2-3	CASSPWTSGGADTQYF	TGTGCCAGCAGCCCTTGGACTAGCGGGGGGGCCGATACGCAGTATTTT
TRBV7-3	-	few	TRBJ2-7	CASSLDRAPSYEQYF	TGTGCCAGCAGCTTAGACCGGGCCCCATCCTACGAGCAGTACTTC
TRBV25-1	-	few	TRBJ2-7	CASSEFGMYEQYF	TGTGCCAGCAGTGAATTCGGGATGTACGAGCAGTACTTC
TRBV6-5	-	-	TRBJ2-7	CASSYSESPYEQYF	TGTGCCAGCAGTTACTCGGAGTCCCCCTACGAGCAGTACTTC
TRBV6-5	-	-	TRBJ2-1	CASSNRGNEQFF	TGTGCCAGCAGTAATCGGGGTAATGAGCAGTTCTTC
TRBV10-3	TRBD2	few	TRBJ2-5	CAIREGSSGPETQYF	TGTGCCATCAGGGAGGGATCTAGCGGACCTGAGACCCAGTACTTC